The entry that follows covers one T cell receptor (beta chain) sequence. The record originates from a study of blood T cell repertoires in COVID-19. Study at large: The analysed material was cDNA or gDNA that came from T cells, B-cell-depleted T cells, or PBMCs.

Original processing notes: Nucleated cell counts were estimated from reference gene primer amplification. Assay used: immunoSEQ multiplex PCR; TCRdb lists only in-frame clones, some missing. That table gives V, J and clone size, and the DNA gave D and trimming. The sample shows under 300,000 clones, 75% to 90% of them seen only once. Individuals drawn from 20 to 25 US areas were about 18 to 95 years old. Exposed participants came across a COVID-19 case within 2 weeks before study entry. Germline V gene lookup returns CDR1 SGHNT and CDR2 YYREEE (reference sequence). The V and J ends lost 4 bases and 4 bases, in that order; junction bases with no gene match: 9. The CDR3 length is 16 residues.

Sequencing used PBMCs or T cells enriched from blood (not recorded which). This TCR was sampled from a woman aged 40 to 50 who had been exposed to COVID-19. This rearrangement joins TRBV5-4 to TRBJ2-1; the match to TRBD2 covers 9 bases. The CDR3, as DNA: TGTGCCAGCAGCCAAAGTCCGGCGGGGGGGTACAATGAGCAGTTCTTC. This gives the protein CASSQSPAGGYNEQFF.